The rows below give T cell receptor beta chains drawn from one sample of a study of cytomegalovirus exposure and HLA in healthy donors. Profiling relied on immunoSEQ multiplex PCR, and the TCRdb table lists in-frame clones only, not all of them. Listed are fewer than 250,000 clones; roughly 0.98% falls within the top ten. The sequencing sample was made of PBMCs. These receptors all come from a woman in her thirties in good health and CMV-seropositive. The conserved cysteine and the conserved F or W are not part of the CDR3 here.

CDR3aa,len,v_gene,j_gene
ASSQDISYEQY,11,TRBV14,TRBJ2-7
ASSQEGPGQPNNEQF,15,TRBV4-3,TRBJ2-1
ASSLASGGDNEQF,13,TRBV5-1,TRBJ2-1
ASSFQGQGTSTEAF,14,TRBV5-1,TRBJ1-1
ASSLSFGNTEAF,12,TRBV27,TRBJ1-1
ASSPGQGLYGYT,12,TRBV6-4,TRBJ1-2
ASSTRTVGRTLHGYT,15,TRBV21-1,TRBJ1-2
ASSSHRAF,8,TRBV28,TRBJ1-1
AISVVGGSQAYEQY,14,TRBV10-3,TRBJ2-7
SVAARPYEQY,10,TRBV29-1,TRBJ2-7
ASGFELSTEAF,11,TRBV12-5,TRBJ1-1
ASSFASGSYNEQF,13,TRBV7-6,TRBJ2-1
ASSEWASGREEQF,13,TRBV6-1,TRBJ2-1
ASSLDRDAGYT,11,TRBV7-9,TRBJ1-2
ASSARGLGGANVLT,14,TRBV9,TRBJ2-6
SVCRTDTDTQY,11,TRBV29-1,TRBJ2-3
ASSYGQRNSPLH,12,TRBV27,TRBJ1-6
ATSRGYSGFGNEQF,14,TRBV15,TRBJ2-1
ASSPAGTAYNEQF,13,TRBV19,TRBJ2-1
ASSPVPADRGRLGYGYT,17,TRBV5-1,TRBJ1-2
ATSRDSYEQY,10,TRBV15,TRBJ2-7
ASNAGSPRANYGYT,14,TRBV5-1,TRBJ1-2
ASSEPGQVYTGELF,14,TRBV25-1,TRBJ2-2
ASSPTGPSYEQY,12,TRBV2,TRBJ2-7
ASSHGEREQY,10,TRBV4-1,TRBJ2-7
ASSTSGTSGSGQY,13,TRBV9,TRBJ2-7
ASSLIGGGSPLH,12,TRBV5-1,TRBJ1-6
ASSYGLSEAF,10,TRBV5-1,TRBJ1-1
ASSQPGLLQETQY,13,TRBV6-5,TRBJ2-5
ASSQPDRQNTEAF,13,TRBV4-1,TRBJ1-1
AYSKGGNAF,9,TRBV7-2,TRBJ1-1
ASSLGLDNEQF,11,TRBV7-9,TRBJ2-1
ASSSGQGHQPQH,12,TRBV28,TRBJ1-5
ASSLGTGGRVTEAF,14,TRBV5-1,TRBJ1-1
ASSEQGGSRNTIY,13,TRBV2,TRBJ1-3
AWSIAFLAYEQY,12,TRBV30,TRBJ2-7
ASSPGTGWDTQY,12,TRBV11-3,TRBJ2-3
ASSYAGQGFEKLF,13,TRBV6-5,TRBJ1-4
ASSLAMGQAISYEQY,15,TRBV5-6,TRBJ2-7
ASSLAGVSTDTQY,13,TRBV5-6,TRBJ2-3
SVGVASSYEQY,11,TRBV29-1,TRBJ2-7
SVVTSGAYEQY,11,TRBV29-1,TRBJ2-7
ASSLPDGGSYEQY,13,TRBV7-7,TRBJ2-7
ASSPGVGSFSYGYT,14,TRBV7-8,TRBJ1-2
ASSLDMGGRANVLT,14,TRBV11-2,TRBJ2-6
ASSHKGGDEQF,11,TRBV11-2,TRBJ2-1
ASSQEFGVTTNEKLF,15,TRBV4-3,TRBJ1-4
ASSVLAGGVDTQY,13,TRBV10-1,TRBJ2-3